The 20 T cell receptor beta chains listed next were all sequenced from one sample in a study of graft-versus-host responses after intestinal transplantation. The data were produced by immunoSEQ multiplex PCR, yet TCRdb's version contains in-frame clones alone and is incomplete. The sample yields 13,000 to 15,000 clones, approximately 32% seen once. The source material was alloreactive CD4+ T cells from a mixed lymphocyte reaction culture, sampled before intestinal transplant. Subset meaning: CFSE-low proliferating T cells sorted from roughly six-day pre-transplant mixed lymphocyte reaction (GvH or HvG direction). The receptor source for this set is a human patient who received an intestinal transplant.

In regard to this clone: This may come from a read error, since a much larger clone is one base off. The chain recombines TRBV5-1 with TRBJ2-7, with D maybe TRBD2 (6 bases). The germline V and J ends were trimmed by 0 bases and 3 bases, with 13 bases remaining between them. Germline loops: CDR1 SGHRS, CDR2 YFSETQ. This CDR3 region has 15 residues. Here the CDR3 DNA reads TGCGCCAGCAGCTTGGGTGTAAGGACTATCTACGAGCAGTACTTC. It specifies CASSLGVRTIYEQYF. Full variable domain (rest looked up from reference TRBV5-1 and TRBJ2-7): KAGVTQTPRYLIKTRGQQVTLSCSPISGHRSVSWYQQTPGQGLQFLFEYFSETQRNKGNFPGRFSGRQFSNSRSEMNVSTLELGDSALYLCASSLGVRTIYEQYFGPGTRLTVT.

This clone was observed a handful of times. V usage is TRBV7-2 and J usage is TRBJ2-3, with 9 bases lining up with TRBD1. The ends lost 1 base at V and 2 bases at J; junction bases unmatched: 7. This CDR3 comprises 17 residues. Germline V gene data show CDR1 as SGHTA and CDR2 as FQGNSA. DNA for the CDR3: TGTGCCAGCAGCTTAGAAGGGACAGGGAGGTTCACAGATACGCAGTATTTT. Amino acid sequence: CASSLEGTGRFTDTQYF.

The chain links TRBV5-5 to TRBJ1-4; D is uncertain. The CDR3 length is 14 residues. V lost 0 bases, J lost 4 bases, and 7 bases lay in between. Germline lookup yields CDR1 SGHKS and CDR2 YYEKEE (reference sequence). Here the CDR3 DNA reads TGTGCCAGCAGCTTGGGACCGATTAATGAAAAACTGTTTTTT. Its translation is CASSLGPINEKLFF. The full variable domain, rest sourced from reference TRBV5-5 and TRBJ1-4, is DAGVTQSPTHLIKTRGQQVTLRCSPISGHKSVSWYQQVLGQGPQFIFQYYEKEERGRGNFPDRFSARQFPNYSSELNVNALLLGDSALYLCASSLGPINEKLFFGSGTQLSVL.

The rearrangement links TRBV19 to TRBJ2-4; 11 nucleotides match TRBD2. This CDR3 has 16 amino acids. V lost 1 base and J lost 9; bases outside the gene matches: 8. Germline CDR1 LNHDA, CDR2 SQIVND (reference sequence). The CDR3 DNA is TGTGCCAGTAGTATAGCGGCTAGCGGGAGGATGGGCATTCAGTACTTC. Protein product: CASSIAASGRMGIQYF.

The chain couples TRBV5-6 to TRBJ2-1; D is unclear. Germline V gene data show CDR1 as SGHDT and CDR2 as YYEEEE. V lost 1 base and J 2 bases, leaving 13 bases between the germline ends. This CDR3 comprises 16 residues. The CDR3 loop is CASSLMDGFPYNEQFF. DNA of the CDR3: TGTGCCAGCAGCTTGATGGACGGGTTTCCCTACAATGAGCAGTTCTTC.

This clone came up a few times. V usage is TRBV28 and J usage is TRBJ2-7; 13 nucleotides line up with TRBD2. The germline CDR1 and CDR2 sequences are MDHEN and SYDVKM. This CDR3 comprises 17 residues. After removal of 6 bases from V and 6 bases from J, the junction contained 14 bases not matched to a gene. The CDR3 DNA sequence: TGTGCCAGCAGCCTCCCGGGACTAGCGGGGCAATTACGCGAGCAGTACTTC. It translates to CASSLPGLAGQLREQYF.

The CDR3 DNA sequence: TGTGCCAGCAGCCAAGATCTGGCGGGAGAGCAGTACTTC. Its protein is CASSQDLAGEQYF. The chain carries TRBV4-2 and TRBJ2-7; a possible D gene is TRBD2 (6 bases). Trimming stripped 0 bases from V and 7 bases from J, with 10 bases between. Per germline, CDR1 LGHNA and CDR2 YNFKEQ. There are 13 residues in the CDR3.

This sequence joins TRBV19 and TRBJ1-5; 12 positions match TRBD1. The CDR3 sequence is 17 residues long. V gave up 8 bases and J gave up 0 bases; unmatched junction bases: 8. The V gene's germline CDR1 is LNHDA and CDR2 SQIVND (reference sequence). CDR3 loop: CASGRDRGPFSNQPQHF. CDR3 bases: TGTGCCAGTGGCCGGGACAGGGGGCCCTTTAGCAATCAGCCCCAGCATTTT.

CDR3 residues: CASSPSAVWPQHF. CDR3 nucleotides: TGTGCCAGCAGCCCCAGTGCTGTCTGGCCCCAGCATTTT. This chain links TRBV7-2 with TRBJ1-5, with unresolved D. Germline CDR1 reads SGHTA; CDR2 reads FQGNSA. V shed 5 bases and J shed 9 bases, with 14 bases lying between them. This CDR3 spans 13 amino acids.

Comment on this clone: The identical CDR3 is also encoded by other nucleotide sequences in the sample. CDR3 in amino acids: CASRRGFEQYF. CDR3 in DNA: TGTGCCAGCAGGCGAGGGTTCGAGCAGTACTTC. The chain has TRBV6-5 and TRBJ2-7; D perhaps matches TRBD2 (5 bases). V lost 6 bases and J 6 bases, leaving 9 bases between the germline ends. The CDR3 contains 11 residues. Looked up from germline, CDR1 is MNHEY and CDR2 is SVGAGI.

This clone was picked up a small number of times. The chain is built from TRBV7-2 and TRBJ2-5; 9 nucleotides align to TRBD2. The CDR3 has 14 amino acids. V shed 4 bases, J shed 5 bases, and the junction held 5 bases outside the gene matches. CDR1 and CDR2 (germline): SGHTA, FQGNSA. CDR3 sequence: CASSSIAGVETQYF. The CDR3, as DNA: TGTGCCAGCAGCTCCATAGCGGGAGTTGAGACCCAGTACTTC.

The CDR3 loop reads CASSLAGGPYNEQFF. The CDR3 DNA reads TGTGCCAGCAGTCTAGCGGGAGGGCCCTACAATGAGCAGTTCTTC. The rearrangement uses TRBV2 and TRBJ2-1; 12 bases are a match to TRBD2. CDR1 is SNHLY, CDR2 FYNNEI, per germline. There are 15 residues in the CDR3. Trimming removed 5 bases from V and 2 bases from J; junction bases left unmatched: 1.

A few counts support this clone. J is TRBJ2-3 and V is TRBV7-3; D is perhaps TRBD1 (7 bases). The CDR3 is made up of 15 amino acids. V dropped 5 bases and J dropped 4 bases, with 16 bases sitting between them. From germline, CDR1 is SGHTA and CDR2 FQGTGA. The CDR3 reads CASSRQGGKADTQYF. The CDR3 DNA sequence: TGTGCCAGCAGCCGACAGGGCGGGAAGGCAGATACGCAGTATTTT.

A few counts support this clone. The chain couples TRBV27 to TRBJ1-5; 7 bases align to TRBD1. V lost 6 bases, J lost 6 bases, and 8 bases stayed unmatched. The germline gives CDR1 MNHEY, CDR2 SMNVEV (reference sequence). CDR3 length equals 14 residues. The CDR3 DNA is TGTGCCAGCAGGGCAACAGGGGCCGGTCAGCCCCAGCATTTT. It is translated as CASRATGAGQPQHF.

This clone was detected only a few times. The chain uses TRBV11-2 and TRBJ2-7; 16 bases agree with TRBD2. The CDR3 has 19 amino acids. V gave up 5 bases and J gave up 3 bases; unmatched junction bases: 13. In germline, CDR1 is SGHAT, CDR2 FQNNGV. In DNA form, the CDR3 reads TGTGCCAGCAGCCCGAGGGTGGGACTAGCGGGAGGGAAAAACTACGAGCAGTACTTC. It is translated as CASSPRVGLAGGKNYEQYF.

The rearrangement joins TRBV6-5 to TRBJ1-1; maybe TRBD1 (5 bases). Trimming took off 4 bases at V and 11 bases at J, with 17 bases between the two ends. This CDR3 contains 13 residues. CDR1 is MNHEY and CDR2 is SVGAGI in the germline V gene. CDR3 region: CASSSDTPPGAFF. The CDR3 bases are TGTGCCAGCAGTTCGGACACTCCCCCTGGGGCTTTCTTT.

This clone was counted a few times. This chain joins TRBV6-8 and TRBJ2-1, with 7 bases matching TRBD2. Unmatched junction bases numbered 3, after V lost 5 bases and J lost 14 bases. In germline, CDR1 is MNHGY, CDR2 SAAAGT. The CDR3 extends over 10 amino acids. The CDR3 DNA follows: TGTGCCAGCAGTGTGCGGGAGAAGTTCTTC. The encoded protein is CASSVREKFF.

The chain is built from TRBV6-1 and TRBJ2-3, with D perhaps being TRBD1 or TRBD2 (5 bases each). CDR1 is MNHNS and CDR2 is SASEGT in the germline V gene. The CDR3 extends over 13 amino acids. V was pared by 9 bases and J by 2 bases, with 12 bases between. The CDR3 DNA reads TGTGCCAGTACTCCCGGGACCACAGATACGCAGTATTTT. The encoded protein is CASTPGTTDTQYF.

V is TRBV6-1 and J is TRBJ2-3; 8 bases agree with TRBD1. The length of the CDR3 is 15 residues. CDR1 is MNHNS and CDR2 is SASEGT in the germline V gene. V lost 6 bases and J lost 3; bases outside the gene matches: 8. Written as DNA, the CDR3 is TGTGCCAGCAGCCTACAGGGGGTTAGGACAGATACGCAGTATTTT. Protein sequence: CASSLQGVRTDTQYF.

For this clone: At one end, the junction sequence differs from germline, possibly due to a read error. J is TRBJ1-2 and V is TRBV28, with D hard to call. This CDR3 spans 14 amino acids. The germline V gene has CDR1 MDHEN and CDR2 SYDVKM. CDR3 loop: CAGSLSPDNYGYTF. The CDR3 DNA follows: TGTGCCGGCAGTTTATCCCCCGATAACTATGGCTACACCTTC.